Listed below are T cell receptor beta chains from one sample, sequenced in a study of T cell responses to AZD1222 COVID-19 vaccine. Clones were sequenced by immunoSEQ multiplex PCR, and TCRdb holds only the in-frame ones, with some missing. This repertoire shows 95,000 to 150,000 clones, about nine tenths found once; its top ten account for 6% to 9%. The sequencing used peripheral blood, collected 28 days after the second AZD1222 dose. These TCRs come from an adult who received the AZD1222 COVID-19 vaccine. The CDR3 runs from the conserved cysteine through the conserved F or W.

V	CDR3
TRBV19	CASSPQTGELFF
TRBV9	CASSVWAANSPLHF
TRBV7-8	CASSPTGPGNTIYF
TRBV5-1	CASSQEGQGEGYTF
TRBV19	CASSIAGQETQYF
TRBV11-3	CASSLGAGDNEQFF
TRBV27	CASRRRIAFQNNEQFF
TRBV28	CASSRTWDTGELFF
TRBV3-1/TRBV3-2	CATSTPLAKNIQYF
TRBV24-1	CATSEEGGGYTF
TRBV28	CASSLTGASLTDTQYF
TRBV7-9	CASSSILQGNTGELFF
TRBV7-9	CASSLKPRLNTEAFF
TRBV21-1	CASSKGRDRVNNEQFF
TRBV6-5	CASSYDRLNYGYTF
TRBV5-4	CASSFGIDLYNEQFF
TRBV29-1	CSVGTGGDHEQYF
TRBV18	CASSVRQGVISGANVLTF
TRBV27	CASSHSPDSTYEQYF
TRBV2	CASSAGISGYTF
TRBV6-5	CASTPDGGLHF
TRBV28	CASSFGGGGNSPLHF
TRBV6-1	CASSEHYSGTRNTEAFF
TRBV11-2	CASSLAQGGNSPLHF
TRBV18	CASSPTFVGQNSPLHF
TRBV2	CASSERQGRGNQPQHF
TRBV14	CASSPGTANYGYTF
TRBV7-8	CASSLRWRDGYTF
TRBV7-9	CASSSGTINEQFF
TRBV7-8	CASSPGRLSYEQYF
TRBV6-6	CASRMGQAVNTEAFF
TRBV27	CASSVLFQGAHTEAFF
TRBV6-5	CASRAGLDSPLHF
TRBV5-1	CASSYQGAEGYTF
TRBV3-1/TRBV3-2	CASSQAGTGHGYTF
TRBV7-8	CASSLLQGDQPQHF
TRBV28	CASRGQTGLLGWPQHF